This T cell receptor beta chain was found in a study of cytotoxic CD8 clonotypes in ibrutinib-treated CLL. Background on the study: 24 partial and 2 complete responses; at median approximately 68 months, 14 remitted, roughly 12 progressed. Study results and limitations: Clonality climbed at ibrutinib response, then dropped toward baseline at progression.

PBMCs that had been cryopreserved were the source of 2 to 2.5 micrograms of genomic DNA for TCR beta libraries. Worth noting for this clone: The target antigen is unknown.

Produced via immunoSEQ multiplex PCR; TCRdb's table is partial and in-frame only. The sample lists tens of thousands of clones, about 54% occurring once. The receptor's source is a human donor with chronic lymphocytic leukemia. The specimen was PBMCs, collected at disease progression, from a patient treated with ibrutinib.

Here the CDR3 DNA reads TGTGCCAGCTCACCACGCGAGGGGTCCACCGGGGAGCTGTTTTTT. Translating gives CASSPREGSTGELFF. The rearrangement links TRBV18 to TRBJ2-2, with D possibly called TRBD1 or TRBD2 (5 bases each). V was cut by 1 base and J by 4 bases, with 10 bases left in between. The CDR3 sequence is 15 residues long. Looked up from germline, CDR1 is KGHSH and CDR2 is LQKENI.